Each of the 18 T cell receptor beta chains below was sequenced from the same sample in a study of cytomegalovirus exposure and HLA in healthy donors (dated by TCRdb to the late 2010s). The library was prepared using the immunoSEQ multiplex PCR assay. The multiplex PCR relied on a mix of 60 forward primers for TCR Vbeta segments and 13 reverse primers for TCR Jbeta segments. Here the immuneACCESS table is served through TCRdb, limited to in-frame sequences with V and J called. Missing clones are a known gap in these copies; in checked studies unresolved V genes cover under half, and the rest lacks a known reason. This sample has about 100,000 clones in its table, and less than 80% of those were observed once. The ten largest make up 3% to 3.5% of the sample. The sample was PBMCs. Receptors originate from a woman aged 40 to 50 in good health and CMV-seronegative.

This clone was seen more than once but under ten times. The rearrangement links TRBV28 to TRBJ2-2, with TRBD2 matching over 10 bases. The V and J ends lost 4 bases and 6 bases, in that order; junction bases with no gene match: 14. The germline CDR1 and CDR2 sequences are MDHEN and SYDVKM. This CDR3 region has 18 residues. The CDR3 is CASSSYRPLAGLAGELFF. The CDR3 bases are TGTGCCAGCAGTTCTTATCGCCCACTAGCGGGGTTAGCCGGGGAGCTGTTTTTT.

The J gene is TRBJ1-1, the V gene TRBV19; the match to TRBD1 covers 9 bases. The junction had 3 bases not matched to a gene; V was cut back by 4 bases and J by 3 bases. Looked up from germline, CDR1 is LNHDA and CDR2 is SQIVND (reference sequence). This CDR3 contains 14 residues. CDR3 in amino acids: CASSTDRGYTEAFF. CDR3 nucleotides: TGTGCCAGTAGTACGGACAGGGGCTACACTGAAGCTTTCTTT.

This sequence joins TRBV11-2 and TRBJ1-1; no clear D gene. Germline-derived CDR1 and CDR2 are SGHAT and FQNNGV. The CDR3 sequence is 12 residues long. V was cut by 2 bases and J by 6 bases, with 7 bases left in between. The CDR3 loop reads CASSLSRAEAFF. The CDR3 coding sequence is TGTGCCAGCAGCTTAAGCCGCGCTGAAGCTTTCTTT.

The chain couples TRBV28 to TRBJ1-2, with TRBD1 identical over 7 bases. The length of the CDR3 is 15 residues. V lost 5 bases, J lost 4 bases, and 10 bases stayed unmatched. From germline, CDR1 is MDHEN and CDR2 SYDVKM. The CDR3 here is CASSQGGRAFYGYTF. The CDR3 DNA reads TGTGCCAGCAGTCAGGGGGGTAGGGCGTTCTATGGCTACACCTTC.

This chain links TRBV7-8 with TRBJ1-1; TRBD1 matches at 7 bases. From germline, CDR1 is SGHVS and CDR2 FQNEAQ. The junction had 0 bases not matched to a gene; V was cut back by 1 base and J by 4 bases. This CDR3 is built from 13 residues. Here the CDR3 reads CASSLGQGTEAFF. In DNA form, the CDR3 reads TGTGCCAGCAGCTTAGGACAGGGCACTGAAGCTTTCTTT.

The chain joins TRBV7-2 to TRBJ2-6; D is possibly TRBD1 (5 bases). V lost 5 bases, J lost 0 bases, and 14 bases lay in between. This CDR3 is built from 17 residues. The germline gives CDR1 SGHTA, CDR2 FQGNSA. This CDR3 reads CASSRQLRDSGANVLTF. Written as DNA, the CDR3 is TGTGCCAGCAGCCGACAGCTTAGGGACTCTGGGGCCAACGTCCTGACTTTC.

This chain links TRBV19 with TRBJ2-2; D is unclear. CDR1 is LNHDA and CDR2 is SQIVND in the germline V gene (reference sequence). The V end was cut by 2 bases, the J end by 2 bases, with 9 bases between. The CDR3 runs 15 residues. In DNA form, the CDR3 reads TGTGCCAGTAGTATATTGGTGGCAAACACCGGGGAGCTGTTTTTT. It codes for CASSILVANTGELFF.

The J gene is TRBJ2-4, the V gene TRBV4-2, with TRBD2 matching 8 bases. The J segment lost 13 bases and the V segment lost 0 bases, leaving 8 bases of the junction unmatched. Looked up from germline, CDR1 is LGHNA and CDR2 is YNFKEQ. This CDR3 is built from 14 residues. CDR3 residues: CASSQELAEGRQYF. In DNA, the CDR3 is TGTGCCAGCAGCCAAGAACTAGCGGAGGGGAGACAGTACTTC.

This sequence joins TRBV6-5 and TRBJ1-4; D is ambiguous. Germline CDR1 MNHEY, CDR2 SVGAGI. The CDR3 loop spans 15 amino acids. Trimming stripped 5 bases from V and 0 bases from J, with 10 bases between. CDR3 residues: CASSPIYATNEKLFF. As DNA, the CDR3 is TGTGCCAGCAGTCCAATCTATGCAACTAATGAAAAACTGTTTTTT.

The rearrangement links TRBV9 to TRBJ1-6; 8 nucleotides match TRBD1. Germline V gene sequence: CDR1 SGDLS, CDR2 YYNGEE. This CDR3 region has 14 residues. V was clipped by 3 bases and J by 10 bases; unmatched bases: 6. The CDR3 DNA sequence: TGTGCCAGCAGCGCCGGACAGGGTCGATCACCCCTCCACTTT. It specifies CASSAGQGRSPLHF.

This clone was recorded only once. V and J are TRBV18 and TRBJ2-3; D may be TRBD2 (6 bases). There are 14 residues in the CDR3. V lost 0 bases and J lost 3, with 7 bases in between. CDR1 KGHSH and CDR2 LQKENI come from the germline V gene. The CDR3 is CASSPPSGTDTQYF. The CDR3 DNA sequence: TGTGCCAGCTCACCACCTAGCGGTACAGATACGCAGTATTTT.

This chain uses TRBV11-2 with TRBJ2-5; D remains unclear. Germline assignment: CDR1 SGHAT and CDR2 FQNNGV. The CDR3 covers 13 residues. Trimming cost V 3 bases and J 1 base, with 6 bases left between them. The CDR3 region is CASSFLPQETQYF. CDR3 in DNA: TGTGCCAGCAGCTTTCTTCCCCAAGAGACCCAGTACTTC.

This clone was counted a single time. DNA of the CDR3: TGTGCCAGCAGCTTTAATAGCGGGGGCCAAGAGACCCAGTACTTC. Translating it yields CASSFNSGGQETQYF. The genes are TRBV7-2 and TRBJ2-5; 9 bases line up with TRBD2. The CDR3 is 15 residues long. Germline lookup yields CDR1 SGHTA and CDR2 FQGNSA. V lost 3 bases to trimming and J lost 1 base; unmatched junction nucleotides: 3.

This clone was detected a few times. CDR3 in DNA: TGTGCCAGCAGTCTCCTGGGGGAGGCCATCGACGAGCAGTACTTC. Protein product: CASSLLGEAIDEQYF. V and J are TRBV28 and TRBJ2-7, with D maybe TRBD2 (6 bases). CDR1 is MDHEN and CDR2 is SYDVKM in the germline V gene. This CDR3 is 15 amino acids long. V was trimmed by 5 bases and J by 5 bases, leaving 19 bases between them.

The table lists this clone with a few counts. The chain links TRBV2 to TRBJ2-1; TRBD2 is a possible D gene (6 bases). The CDR3 runs to 14 residues. CDR1 is SNHLY, CDR2 FYNNEI, per germline. Deletions cut 6 bases from V and 5 bases from J, with 14 bases between. DNA for the CDR3: TGTGCCAGCAGGGACCAACTAGCAAACAATGAGCAGTTCTTC. Translated: CASRDQLANNEQFF. The whole variable domain, remainder taken from reference TRBV2 and TRBJ2-1, is EPEVTQTPSHQVTQMGQEVILRCVPISNHLYFYWYRQILGQKVEFLVSFYNNEISEKSEIFDDQFSVERPDGSNFTLKIRSTKLEDSAMYFCASRDQLANNEQFFGPGTRLTVL.

The genes are TRBV7-2 and TRBJ2-5, with 9 bases matching TRBD2. The CDR3 length is 13 residues. Germline CDR1 SGHTA, CDR2 FQGNSA. The V segment lost 8 bases and the J segment 7 bases; nucleotides outside the gene matches: 8. This chain's CDR3 is CASQRGGGGTQYF. The CDR3 DNA sequence: TGTGCCAGCCAGAGAGGCGGGGGGGGGACCCAGTACTTC.

The chain joins TRBV5-1 to TRBJ2-6; 8 positions agree with TRBD1. The V and J ends lost 4 bases and 1 base, in that order; junction bases with no gene match: 10. The CDR3 loop spans 18 amino acids. Germline V CDR1 and CDR2: SGHRS, YFSETQ. CDR3 in DNA: TGCGCCAGCAGCCTCCGACAGGGGTACCCATCTGGGGCCAACGTCCTGACTTTC. Its protein is CASSLRQGYPSGANVLTF.

V usage is TRBV5-1 and J usage is TRBJ2-5; TRBD1 is a possible D gene (6 bases). The DNA end favors TRBJ2-7, so the J call may be wrong. CDR1 SGHRS and CDR2 YFSETQ come from the germline V gene. The CDR3 extends over 12 amino acids. The CDR3 loop is CASSSQGYEQYF. DNA for the CDR3: TGCGCCAGCAGCTCACAGGGCTACGAGCAGTACTTC.